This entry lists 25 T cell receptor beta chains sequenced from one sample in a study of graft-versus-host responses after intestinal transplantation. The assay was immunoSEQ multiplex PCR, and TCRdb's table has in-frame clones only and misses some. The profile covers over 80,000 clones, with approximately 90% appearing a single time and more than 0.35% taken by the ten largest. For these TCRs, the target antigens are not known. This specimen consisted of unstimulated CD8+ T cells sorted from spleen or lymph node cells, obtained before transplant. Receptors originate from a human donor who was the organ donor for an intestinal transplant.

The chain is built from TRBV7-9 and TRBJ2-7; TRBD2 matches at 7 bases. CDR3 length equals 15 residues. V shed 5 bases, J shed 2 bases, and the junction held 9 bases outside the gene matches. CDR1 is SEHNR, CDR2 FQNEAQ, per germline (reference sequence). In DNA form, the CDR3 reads TGTGCCAGCAGCCCTAGCGGCCAGGGACCCTACGAGCAGTACTTC. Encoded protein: CASSPSGQGPYEQYF.

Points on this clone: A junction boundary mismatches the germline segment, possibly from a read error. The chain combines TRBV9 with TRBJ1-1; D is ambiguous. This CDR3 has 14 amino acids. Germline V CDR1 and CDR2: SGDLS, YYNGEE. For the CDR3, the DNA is TGTGCCAGCAGCTTTGGACTGCTGAACACTAAAGCTTTCTTT. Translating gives CASSFGLLNTKAFF.

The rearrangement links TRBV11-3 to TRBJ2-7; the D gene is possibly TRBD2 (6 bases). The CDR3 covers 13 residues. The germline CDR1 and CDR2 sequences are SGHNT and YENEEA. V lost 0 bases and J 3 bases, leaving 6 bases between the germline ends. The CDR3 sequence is CASSLEGGYEQYF. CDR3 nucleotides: TGTGCCAGCAGCTTAGAGGGAGGCTACGAGCAGTACTTC.

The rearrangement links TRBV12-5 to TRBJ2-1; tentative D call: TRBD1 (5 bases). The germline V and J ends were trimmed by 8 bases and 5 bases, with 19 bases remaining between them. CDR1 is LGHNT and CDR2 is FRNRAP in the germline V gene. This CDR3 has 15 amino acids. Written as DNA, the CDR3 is TGTGCTAGTAGCCCCAGGGCCCCCACCAACAATGAGCAGTTCTTC. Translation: CASSPRAPTNNEQFF.

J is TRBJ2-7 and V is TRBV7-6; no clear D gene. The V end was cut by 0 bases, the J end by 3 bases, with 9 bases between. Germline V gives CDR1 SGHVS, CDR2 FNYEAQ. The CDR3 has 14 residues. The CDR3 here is CASSLAGFGYEQYF. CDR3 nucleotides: TGTGCCAGCAGCTTAGCTGGTTTCGGCTACGAGCAGTACTTC.

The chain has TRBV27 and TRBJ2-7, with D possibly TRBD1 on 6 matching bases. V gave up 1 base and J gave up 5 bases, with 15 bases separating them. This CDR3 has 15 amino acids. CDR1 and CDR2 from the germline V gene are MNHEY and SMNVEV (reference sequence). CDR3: CASSLLSRGGDEQYF. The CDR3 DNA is TGTGCCAGCAGTTTATTGTCCAGGGGCGGCGACGAGCAGTACTTC.

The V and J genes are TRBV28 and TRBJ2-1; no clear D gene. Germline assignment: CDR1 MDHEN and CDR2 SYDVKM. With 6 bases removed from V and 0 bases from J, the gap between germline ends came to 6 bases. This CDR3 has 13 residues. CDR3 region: CASSLISYNEQFF. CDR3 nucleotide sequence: TGTGCCAGCAGCCTAATCTCCTACAATGAGCAGTTCTTC.

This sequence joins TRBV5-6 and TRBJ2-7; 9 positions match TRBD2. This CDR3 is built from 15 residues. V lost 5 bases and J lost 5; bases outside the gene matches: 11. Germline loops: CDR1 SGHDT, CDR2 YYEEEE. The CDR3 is CASRWLERGDHEQYF. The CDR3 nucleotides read TGTGCCAGCAGGTGGCTGGAGCGGGGGGACCACGAGCAGTACTTC. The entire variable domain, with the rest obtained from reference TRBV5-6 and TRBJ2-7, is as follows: DAGVTQSPTHLIKTRGQQVTLRCSPKSGHDTVSWYQQALGQGPQFIFQYYEEEERQRGNFPDRFSGHQFPNYSSELNVNALLLGDSALYLCASRWLERGDHEQYFGPGTRLTVT.

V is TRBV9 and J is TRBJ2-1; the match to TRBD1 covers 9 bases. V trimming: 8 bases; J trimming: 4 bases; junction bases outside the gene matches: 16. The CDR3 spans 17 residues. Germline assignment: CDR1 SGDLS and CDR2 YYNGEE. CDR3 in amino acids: CASLPGQGVFFYNEQFF. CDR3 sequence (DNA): TGTGCCAGTTTACCGGGACAGGGTGTGTTTTTTTACAATGAGCAGTTCTTC.

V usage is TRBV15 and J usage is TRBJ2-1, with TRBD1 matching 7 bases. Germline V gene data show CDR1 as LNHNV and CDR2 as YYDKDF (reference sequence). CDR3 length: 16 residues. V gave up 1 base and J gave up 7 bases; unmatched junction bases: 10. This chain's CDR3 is CATSRGLGQPSNEQFF. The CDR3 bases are TGTGCCACCAGCAGAGGCTTGGGACAGCCTTCTAATGAGCAGTTCTTC.

CDR3 protein: CASSSGDRASYEQYF. The CDR3 coding sequence is TGTGCCAGCAGCTCCGGGGACAGGGCTTCCTACGAGCAGTACTTC. This chain links TRBV7-9 with TRBJ2-7, with 9 bases matching TRBD1. Germline CDR1 and CDR2: SEHNR and FQNEAQ (reference sequence). There are 15 residues in the CDR3. Trimming removed 4 bases from V and 1 base from J; junction bases left unmatched: 5.

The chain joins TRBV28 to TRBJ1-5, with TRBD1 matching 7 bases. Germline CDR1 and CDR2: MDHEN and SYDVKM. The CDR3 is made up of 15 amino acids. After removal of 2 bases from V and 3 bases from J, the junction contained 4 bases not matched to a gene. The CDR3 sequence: CASSLPGQFNQPQHF. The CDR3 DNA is TGTGCCAGCAGTTTACCGGGACAGTTCAATCAGCCCCAGCATTTT.

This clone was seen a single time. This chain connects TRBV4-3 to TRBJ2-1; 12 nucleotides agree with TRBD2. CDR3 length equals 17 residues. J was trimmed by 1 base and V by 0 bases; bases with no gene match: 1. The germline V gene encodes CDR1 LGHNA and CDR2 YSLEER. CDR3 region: CASSQDTSGGSYNEQFF. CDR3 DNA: TGCGCCAGCAGCCAAGATACTAGCGGGGGGTCCTACAATGAGCAGTTCTTC.

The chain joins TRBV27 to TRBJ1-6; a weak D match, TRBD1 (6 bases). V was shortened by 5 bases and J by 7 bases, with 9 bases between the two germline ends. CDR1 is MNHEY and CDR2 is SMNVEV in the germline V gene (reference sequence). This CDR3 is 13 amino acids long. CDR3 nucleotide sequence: TGTGCCAGCAGTCGGACAGCGAATTCACCCCTCCACTTT. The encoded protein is CASSRTANSPLHF.

The CDR3: CASSLGGTSGITDTQYF. DNA of the CDR3: TGTGCCAGCAGCTTAGGCGGGACTAGCGGGATCACAGATACGCAGTATTTT. The V and J genes are TRBV7-2 and TRBJ2-3; 13 bases are shared with TRBD2. V lost 1 base and J lost 2; bases outside the gene matches: 3. This CDR3 has 17 amino acids. Germline V gives CDR1 SGHTA, CDR2 FQGNSA.

The DNA of the CDR3 is TGTGCCAGCAGTCCCGTCGTCTCTGGAAACACCATATATTTT. Translating it yields CASSPVVSGNTIYF. V gene TRBV9 combines with J gene TRBJ1-3; D is uncertain. Per the germline V gene, CDR1 is SGDLS and CDR2 is YYNGEE. Trimming removed 5 bases at V and 0 bases at J, with 9 bases between. The CDR3 length is 14 residues. Looking up the rest from reference TRBV9 and TRBJ1-3 gives the full variable domain: DSGVTQTPKHLITATGQRVTLRCSPRSGDLSVYWYQQSLDQGLQFLIQYYNGEERAKGNILERFSAQQFPDLHSELNLSSLELGDSALYFCASSPVVSGNTIYFGEGSWLTVV.

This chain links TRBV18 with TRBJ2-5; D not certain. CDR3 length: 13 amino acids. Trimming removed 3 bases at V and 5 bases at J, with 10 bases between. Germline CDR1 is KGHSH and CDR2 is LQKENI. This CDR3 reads CASSPPGWETQYF. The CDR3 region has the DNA TGTGCCAGCTCACCGCCAGGCTGGGAGACCCAGTACTTC.

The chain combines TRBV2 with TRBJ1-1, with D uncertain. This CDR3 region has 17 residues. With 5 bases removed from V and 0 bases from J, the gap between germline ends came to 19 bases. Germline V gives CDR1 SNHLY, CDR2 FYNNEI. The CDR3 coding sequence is TGTGCCAGCAGTCCTACAGCCGTTCTCATTATGAACACTGAAGCTTTCTTT. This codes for CASSPTAVLIMNTEAFF.

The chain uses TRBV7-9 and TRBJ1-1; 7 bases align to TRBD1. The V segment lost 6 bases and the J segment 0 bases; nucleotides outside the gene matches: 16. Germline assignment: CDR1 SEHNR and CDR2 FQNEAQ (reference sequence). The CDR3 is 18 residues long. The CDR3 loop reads CASRPPGQNVQMNTEAFF. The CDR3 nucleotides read TGTGCCAGCAGGCCGCCGGGACAGAACGTACAAATGAACACTGAAGCTTTCTTT.

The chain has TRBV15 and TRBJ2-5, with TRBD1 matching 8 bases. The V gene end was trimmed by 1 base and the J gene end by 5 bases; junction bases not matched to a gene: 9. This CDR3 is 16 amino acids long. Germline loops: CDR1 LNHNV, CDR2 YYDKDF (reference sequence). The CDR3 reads CATSRGTGTLQETQYF. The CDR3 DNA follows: TGTGCCACCAGCAGAGGGACAGGGACTTTACAGGAGACCCAGTACTTC.

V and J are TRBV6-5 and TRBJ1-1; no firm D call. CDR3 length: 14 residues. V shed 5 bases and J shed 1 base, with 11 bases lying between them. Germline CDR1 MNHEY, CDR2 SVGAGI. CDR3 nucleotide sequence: TGTGCCAGCAGTCCTATGGACTCGAACACTGAAGCTTTCTTT. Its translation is CASSPMDSNTEAFF.

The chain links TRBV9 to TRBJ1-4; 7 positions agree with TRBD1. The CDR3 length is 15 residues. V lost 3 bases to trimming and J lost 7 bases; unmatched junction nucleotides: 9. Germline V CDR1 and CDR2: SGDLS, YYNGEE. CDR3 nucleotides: TGTGCCAGCAGCGGACAGGGCGGTGATGGTGAAAAACTGTTTTTT. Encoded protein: CASSGQGGDGEKLFF.

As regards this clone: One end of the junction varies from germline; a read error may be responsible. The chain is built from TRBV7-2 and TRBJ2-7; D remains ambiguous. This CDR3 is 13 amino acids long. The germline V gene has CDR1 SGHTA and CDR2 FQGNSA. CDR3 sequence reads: CASSSAISYGQYF. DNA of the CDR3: TGTGCCAGCAGCTCAGCTATCTCCTACGGGCAGTACTTC.

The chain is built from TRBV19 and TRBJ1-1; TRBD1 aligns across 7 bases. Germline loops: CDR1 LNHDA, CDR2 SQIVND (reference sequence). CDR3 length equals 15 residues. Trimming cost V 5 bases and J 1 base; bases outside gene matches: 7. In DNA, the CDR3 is TGTGCCAGTAGTTGGGGGACAGTATCGAACACTGAAGCTTTCTTT. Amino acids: CASSWGTVSNTEAFF.

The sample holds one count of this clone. CDR3 DNA: TGCAGCGCGAGTCCTAGGAGCGGGGAGCTGTTTTTT. Residues: CSASPRSGELFF. This sequence joins TRBV29-1 and TRBJ2-2; D not resolved. This CDR3 contains 12 residues. Germline V gene sequence: CDR1 SQVTM, CDR2 ANQGSEA. The germline V and J ends were trimmed by 7 bases and 7 bases, with 13 bases remaining between them.